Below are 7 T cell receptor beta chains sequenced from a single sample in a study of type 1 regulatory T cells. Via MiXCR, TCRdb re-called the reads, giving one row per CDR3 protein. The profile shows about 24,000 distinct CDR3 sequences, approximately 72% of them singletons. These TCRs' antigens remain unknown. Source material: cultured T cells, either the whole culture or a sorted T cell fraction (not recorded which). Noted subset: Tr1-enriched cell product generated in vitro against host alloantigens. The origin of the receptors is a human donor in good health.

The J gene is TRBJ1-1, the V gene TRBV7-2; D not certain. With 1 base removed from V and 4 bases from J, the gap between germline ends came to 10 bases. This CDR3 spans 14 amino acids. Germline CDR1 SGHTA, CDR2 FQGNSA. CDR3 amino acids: CASSLGLTSTEAFF. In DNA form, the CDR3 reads TGTGCCAGCAGCTTAGGACTGACGAGCACTGAAGCTTTCTTT. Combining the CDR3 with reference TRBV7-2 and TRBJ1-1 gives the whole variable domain GAGVSQSPSNKVTEKGKDVELRCDPISGHTALYWYRQSLGQGLEFLIYFQGNSAPDKSGLPSDRFSAERTGGSVSTLTIQRTQQEDSAVYLCASSLGLTSTEAFFGQGTRLTVV.

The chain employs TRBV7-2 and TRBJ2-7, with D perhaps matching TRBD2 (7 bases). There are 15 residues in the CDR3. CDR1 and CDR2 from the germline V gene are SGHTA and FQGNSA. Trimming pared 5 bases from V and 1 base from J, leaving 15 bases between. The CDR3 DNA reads TGTGCCAGCAGCACACTGGGGGGGGCTTCCTACGAGCAGTACTTC. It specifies CASSTLGGASYEQYF.

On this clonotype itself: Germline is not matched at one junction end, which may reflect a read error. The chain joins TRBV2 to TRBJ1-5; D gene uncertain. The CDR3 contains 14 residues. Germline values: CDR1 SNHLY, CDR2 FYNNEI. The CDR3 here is CASGVGGGNQLQHF. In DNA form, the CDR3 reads TGTGCCAGCGGGGTGGGAGGCGGCAATCAGCTCCAGCATTTT.

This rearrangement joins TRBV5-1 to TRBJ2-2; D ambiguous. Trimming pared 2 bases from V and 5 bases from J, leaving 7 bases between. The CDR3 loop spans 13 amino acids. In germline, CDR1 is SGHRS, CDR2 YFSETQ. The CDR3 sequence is CASSLQGTGELFF. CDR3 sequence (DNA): TGCGCCAGCAGCTTACAAGGGACCGGGGAGCTGTTTTTT. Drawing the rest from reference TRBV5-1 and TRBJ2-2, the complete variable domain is KAGVTQTPRYLIKTRGQQVTLSCSPISGHRSVSWYQQTPGQGLQFLFEYFSETQRNKGNFPGRFSGRQFSNSRSEMNVSTLELGDSALYLCASSLQGTGELFFGEGSRLTVL.

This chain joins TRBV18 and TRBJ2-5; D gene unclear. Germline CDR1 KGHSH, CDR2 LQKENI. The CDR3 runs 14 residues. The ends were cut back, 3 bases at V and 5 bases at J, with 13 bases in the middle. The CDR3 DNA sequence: TGTGCCAGCTCACCGCGTGGGAACGGCGAGACCCAGTACTTC. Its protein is CASSPRGNGETQYF. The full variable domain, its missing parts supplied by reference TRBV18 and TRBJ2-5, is NAGVMQNPRHLVRRRGQEARLRCSPMKGHSHVYWYRQLPEEGLKFMVYLQKENIIDESGMPKERFSAEFPKEGPSILRIQQVVRGDSAAYFCASSPRGNGETQYFGPGTRLLVL.

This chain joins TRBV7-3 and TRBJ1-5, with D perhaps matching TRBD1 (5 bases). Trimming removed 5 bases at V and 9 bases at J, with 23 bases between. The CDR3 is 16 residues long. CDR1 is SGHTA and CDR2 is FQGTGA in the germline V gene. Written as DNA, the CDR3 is TGTGCCAGCAGCAGAGGGACGTATTTTCCCCGGCGGCCCCAGCATTTT. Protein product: CASSRGTYFPRRPQHF.

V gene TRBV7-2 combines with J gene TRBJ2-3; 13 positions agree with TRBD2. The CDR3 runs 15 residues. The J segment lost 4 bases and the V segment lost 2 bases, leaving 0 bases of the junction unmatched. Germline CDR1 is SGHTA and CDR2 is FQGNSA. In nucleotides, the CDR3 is TGTGCCAGCAGCTTAACTAGCGGGGGGGCAGATACGCAGTATTTT. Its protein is CASSLTSGGADTQYF. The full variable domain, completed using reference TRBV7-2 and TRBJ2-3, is GAGVSQSPSNKVTEKGKDVELRCDPISGHTALYWYRQSLGQGLEFLIYFQGNSAPDKSGLPSDRFSAERTGGSVSTLTIQRTQQEDSAVYLCASSLTSGGADTQYFGPGTRLTVL.